This paragraph reports one T cell receptor beta chain. The sample is drawn from a study of blood T cell repertoires in COVID-19. The CDR3 runs to 13 residues. The germline V gene has CDR1 MNHEY and CDR2 SMNVEV (reference sequence). V dropped 4 bases and J dropped 3; count of bases not matched to a gene: 2. Using immunoSEQ multiplex PCR, the repertoire was profiled, and TCRdb retains in-frame clones only, with some absent. The table records 180,000 or so clones, about 80% of them present only once. Material: PBMCs or T cells enriched from blood (not recorded which). This rearrangement joins TRBV27 to TRBJ2-7; 8 nucleotides match TRBD1. This clonotype was sampled from a man aged 40-49 years who had recovered from COVID-19. Here the CDR3 DNA reads TGTGCCAGCAGTTCACAGGGGGACTACGAGCAGTACTTC. Its translation is CASSSQGDYEQYF.